This is a list of T cell receptor beta chains from one sample in a study of spatial heterogeneity in lung cancer. From the 5' RACE reads, TCRdb called clonotypes with MiXCR, one entry per CDR3 protein. The data hold around 89,000 distinct CDR3 sequences, with about 12% observed a single time. The specimen comprised PBMCs, sampled at surgery. The receptors were sampled from a male donor with early-stage non-small cell lung cancer. CDR3s leave out the opening cysteine and the closing phenylalanine or tryptophan.

CDR3 length | J gene | V gene | CDR3 protein
13 | TRBJ2-5 | TRBV12-3/TRBV12-4 | ASSPPSGREETQY
15 | TRBJ2-3 | TRBV5-1 | ASSLGTVTTSTDTQY
10 | TRBJ2-7 | TRBV20-1 | SVKGVSLEQY
16 | TRBJ2-2 | TRBV20-1 | SARRLAGSQSNTGELF
13 | TRBJ2-3 | TRBV24-1 | ATSDNAGGADTQY
12 | TRBJ2-2 | TRBV10-3 | AISVPGGTGELF
10 | TRBJ1-2 | TRBV12-3/TRBV12-4 | ASSLGVYGYT
13 | TRBJ2-7 | TRBV7-8 | ASSLPGAGSYEQY
14 | TRBJ2-3 | TRBV2 | ASSEFGGPSTDTQY
16 | TRBJ1-6 | TRBV4-3 | ASSQSPPAGGSHSPLH
12 | TRBJ2-7 | TRBV10-3 | AISAGTGAYEQY
14 | TRBJ1-2 | TRBV4-2 | ASSPLDPSRDSGYT
14 | TRBJ2-3 | TRBV7-9 | ASSLALEVRADTQY
12 | TRBJ2-1 | TRBV7-3 | ASSLTPQGGEQF
14 | TRBJ1-5 | TRBV7-2 | ASSLGAGGSNQPQH
12 | TRBJ1-1 | TRBV30 | AWSVTDSLGEAF
12 | TRBJ1-5 | TRBV28 | ASHRSPSNQPQH
12 | TRBJ2-5 | TRBV7-2 | ASSPYRVQETQY
13 | TRBJ2-7 | TRBV18 | ASSPPGQRFYEQY
18 | TRBJ1-2 | TRBV12-3/TRBV12-4 | ASSQHLRGTGGPDGYGYT
10 | TRBJ1-2 | TRBV5-1 | ASSTLDDGYT
12 | TRBJ1-4 | TRBV4-3 | ASSPGQGGEKLF
13 | TRBJ2-7 | TRBV7-2 | ASSSVGWGTSEQY
13 | TRBJ1-5 | TRBV7-6 | ASSASGQVNQPQH
12 | TRBJ1-3 | TRBV4-3 | ASSRSTSGNTIY
12 | TRBJ2-1 | TRBV12-3/TRBV12-4 | ASSPGLAGEGQF
12 | TRBJ2-1 | TRBV24-1 | ATSDSGTRSGQF
13 | TRBJ2-5 | TRBV25-1 | ASSGTGLYQETQY
13 | TRBJ2-7 | TRBV7-2 | ASSPLAGGQAEQY
10 | TRBJ2-1 | TRBV11-2 | ASSPLGGSEF
12 | TRBJ1-4 | TRBV7-4 | ASSLQTTNEKLF
12 | TRBJ1-5 | TRBV28 | ASSTPGERQPQH
10 | TRBJ1-5 | TRBV7-2 | ASSPGAPPQH
10 | TRBJ1-1 | TRBV7-2 | ASSFAWTEAF
10 | TRBJ2-1 | TRBV29-1 | SAGTGDNEQF
12 | TRBJ1-2 | TRBV11-2 | ASSPQGHLYGYT
12 | TRBJ2-1 | TRBV29-1 | STRDGSSYNEQF
14 | TRBJ2-4 | TRBV7-2 | ASSPSGGAPGNIQY
11 | TRBJ1-1 | TRBV2 | ASNRQGALEAF
14 | TRBJ2-5 | TRBV6-1 | ASRRTSGGLGETQY
13 | TRBJ2-1 | TRBV27 | ASGSLAGVSNEQF
10 | TRBJ2-5 | TRBV27 | ASSTQGETQY
11 | TRBJ2-7 | TRBV3-1 | ASSQLSTYEQY
11 | TRBJ2-1 | TRBV5-4 | ASSGTLYNEQF
12 | TRBJ2-7 | TRBV2 | ASIYPGETYEQY
11 | TRBJ2-5 | TRBV2 | ASSASAQETQY
17 | TRBJ2-6 | TRBV4-3 | ASSQDDGSGNSGANVLT
13 | TRBJ1-5 | TRBV20-1 | SARMPGMSNQPQH
12 | TRBJ1-5 | TRBV9 | ASSVGGGSQPQH
13 | TRBJ1-3 | TRBV20-1 | SATTGEFSGNTIY
15 | TRBJ2-5 | TRBV10-3 | AISFQPRGDPQETQY
12 | TRBJ1-5 | TRBV12-3/TRBV12-4 | ATSDASGNQPQH
11 | TRBJ1-2 | TRBV7-6 | ASSLDPNGGYT
11 | TRBJ2-2 | TRBV20-1 | SAPSRNTGELF
13 | TRBJ2-7 | TRBV28 | ASSSGAVSSYEQY
12 | TRBJ1-6 | TRBV20-1 | SARDPGSYSPLH
12 | TRBJ2-4 | TRBV7-2 | ASTLGQGRNIQY